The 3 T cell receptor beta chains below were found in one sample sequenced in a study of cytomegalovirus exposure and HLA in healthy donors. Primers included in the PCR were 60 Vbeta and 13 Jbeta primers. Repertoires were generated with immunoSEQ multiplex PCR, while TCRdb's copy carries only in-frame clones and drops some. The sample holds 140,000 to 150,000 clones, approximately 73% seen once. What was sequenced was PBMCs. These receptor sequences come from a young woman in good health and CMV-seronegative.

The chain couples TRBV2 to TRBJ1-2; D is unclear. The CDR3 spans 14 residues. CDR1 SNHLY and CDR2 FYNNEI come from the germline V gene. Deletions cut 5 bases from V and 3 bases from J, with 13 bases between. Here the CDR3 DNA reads TGTGCCAGCAGTCGGTCTAGAGCGGACTATGGCTACACCTTC. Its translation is CASSRSRADYGYTF. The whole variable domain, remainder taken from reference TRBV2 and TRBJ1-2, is EPEVTQTPSHQVTQMGQEVILRCVPISNHLYFYWYRQILGQKVEFLVSFYNNEISEKSEIFDDQFSVERPDGSNFTLKIRSTKLEDSAMYFCASSRSRADYGYTFGSGTRLTVV.

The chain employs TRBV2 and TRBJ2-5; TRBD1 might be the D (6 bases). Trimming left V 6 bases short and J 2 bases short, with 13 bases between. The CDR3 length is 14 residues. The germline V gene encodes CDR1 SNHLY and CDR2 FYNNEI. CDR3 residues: CASRNRVSQETQYF. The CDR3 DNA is TGTGCCAGCAGGAACAGGGTGTCTCAAGAGACCCAGTACTTC. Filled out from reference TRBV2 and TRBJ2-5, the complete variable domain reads EPEVTQTPSHQVTQMGQEVILRCVPISNHLYFYWYRQILGQKVEFLVSFYNNEISEKSEIFDDQFSVERPDGSNFTLKIRSTKLEDSAMYFCASRNRVSQETQYFGPGTRLLVL.

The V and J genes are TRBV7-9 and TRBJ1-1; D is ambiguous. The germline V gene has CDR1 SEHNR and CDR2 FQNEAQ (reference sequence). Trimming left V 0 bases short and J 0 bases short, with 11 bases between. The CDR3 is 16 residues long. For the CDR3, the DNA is TGTGCCAGCAGCTTAGCGCGGGGAAGCATGAACACTGAAGCTTTCTTT. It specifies CASSLARGSMNTEAFF.